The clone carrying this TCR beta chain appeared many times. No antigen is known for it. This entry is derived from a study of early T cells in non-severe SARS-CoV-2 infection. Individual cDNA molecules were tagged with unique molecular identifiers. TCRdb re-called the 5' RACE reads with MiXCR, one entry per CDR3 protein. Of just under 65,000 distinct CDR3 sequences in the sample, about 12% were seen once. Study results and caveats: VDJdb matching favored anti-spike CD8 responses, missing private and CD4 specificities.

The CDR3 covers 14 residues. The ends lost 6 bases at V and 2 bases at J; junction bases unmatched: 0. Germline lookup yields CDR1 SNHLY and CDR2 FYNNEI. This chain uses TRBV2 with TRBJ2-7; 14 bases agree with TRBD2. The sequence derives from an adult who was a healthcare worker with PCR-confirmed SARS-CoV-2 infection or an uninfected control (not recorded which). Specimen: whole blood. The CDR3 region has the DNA TGTGCCAGCAGGACTAGCGGGGGGGCCTACGAGCAGTACTTC. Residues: CASRTSGGAYEQYF.